What follows is one T cell receptor beta chain and its context. Its antigen is currently not known. No much larger clone is present one base from it, and per-base qualities are unavailable. Per the germline V gene (reference sequence), SEHNR is the CDR1 and FQNEAQ is the CDR2. V and J lose 4 bases and 9 bases, and a span of 9 bases separates them. The CDR3, from cysteine to phenylalanine, totals 12 residues. The DNA shown is the 36-base CDR3, in frame from base 1. The sample comes from a study of T-cell memory formation after mild COVID-19 (dated by TCRdb to about 2021). For the wider study: Most TCR sequence clusters were specific to one of the two donors. In a couple of donors, T-cell clones that expanded and contracted after mild COVID-19 were tracked by sequencing TCRalpha and TCRbeta repertoires over time. Two young, previously healthy adult volunteers, one female and one male, were included in the cohort.

Ficoll-Paque density gradient centrifugation was the method used to isolate PBMCs. The research as a whole found: Some responding clones were detected in pre-infection memory, which suggested that pre-existing cross-reactive memory T cells had joined the SARS-CoV-2 response. Contracting CD4+ clones turned up mainly in the CM and EM memory subsets, whereas EMRA was where CD8+ clones were enriched. The second-wave clones that peaked on day 37 were not confirmed to be SARS-CoV-2 specific. Balanced CD4/CD8 phenotypes were observed for clones contracting from day 15 to 85, whereas a bias towards CD4+ was observed for a second wave of clones expanding from day 15 to 37. The study included only two mild cases, and larger cohorts that include severe cases with pre-infection samples were judged to be necessary.

The data were produced on an Illumina NovaSeq 6000. TCRalpha and TCRbeta cDNA libraries were built by 5'RACE with constant-segment primers, adding sample barcodes and unique molecular identifiers. Trizol reagent was used to extract RNA from every sample. Libraries were amplified in two PCR steps, with a second sample barcode and Illumina TruSeq adapters added in the second step. Libraries were sequenced on an Illumina NovaSeq with 2 x 150 bp paired-end reads. The paper's processing steps were these. Reads were demultiplexed and collapsed into UMI-guided consensus sequences with migec v1.2.7. Using mixcr v2.1.11, UMI consensuses were aligned to TRA and TRB V and J templates and then assembled into clonotypes. A clonotype was counted as expanded or contracted only if both edgeR and NoisET called the change significant, with noise models trained on biological replicates. For edgeR calls, a false discovery rate-adjusted p below 0.01 and a log2 fold-change threshold of 1 were applied. As an exploratory analysis of dynamics, PCA with hierarchical clustering was applied to max-normalized trajectories of the 1000 most abundant clonotypes. The CD4 or CD8 phenotype of responding clones was assigned using the separately sequenced CD4+ and CD8+ repertoires. TCRdb trimmed public reads at Q25 via fastp, called clones via MiXCR and kept in-frame beta chains. Entries that share a CDR3 protein sequence are merged under the most common genes and DNA. Clone size and V and J calls follow TCRdb, not the original study. The sample table shows over 350,000 distinct CDR3 sequences, and roughly 26% are seen once. The ten biggest clones cover roughly 8.7% of the sample.

Material: PBMCs or a T cell subset sorted from them (not recorded which). The V and J genes are TRBV7-9 and TRBJ2-2, with a tentative D gene TRBD1 over 5 matching bases. This receptor was taken from an adult woman who had mild COVID-19 (a few samples of this study predate the infection). The sample titles of this study are shuffled in the database, so cell type and time point are left out; the donor was told from shared clones. The bases read TGTGCCAGCAGCTCCAGGGTCTGGGAGCTGTTTTTT. Its protein is CASSSRVWELFF.